The subject of this entry is one T cell receptor beta chain. This CDR3 contains 13 residues. Trimming left V 5 bases short and J 3 bases short, with 13 bases between. Germline V CDR1 and CDR2: SQVTM, ANQGSEA. RNA was isolated and reverse transcribed to cDNA, the sequencing template. Produced via immunoSEQ multiplex PCR; TCRdb's table is partial and in-frame only. The data hold about 190,000 clones, with approximately 56% observed a single time. Treatment here: oral pan-JAK inhibitor, 5-10 mg twice daily. The data originate from a study of CD8+ T cells in alopecia areata. The receptor comes from a human donor with alopecia areata. V gene TRBV29-1 combines with J gene TRBJ1-2; tentatively, D is TRBD1 (5 bases). The starting material was CD4+ T cells sorted from blood, obtained at week 4, from a patient treated with tofacitinib. For the CDR3, the DNA is TGCAGCGTTCCCCTGGGAGGGGACTATGGCTACACCTTC. Protein product: CSVPLGGDYGYTF.